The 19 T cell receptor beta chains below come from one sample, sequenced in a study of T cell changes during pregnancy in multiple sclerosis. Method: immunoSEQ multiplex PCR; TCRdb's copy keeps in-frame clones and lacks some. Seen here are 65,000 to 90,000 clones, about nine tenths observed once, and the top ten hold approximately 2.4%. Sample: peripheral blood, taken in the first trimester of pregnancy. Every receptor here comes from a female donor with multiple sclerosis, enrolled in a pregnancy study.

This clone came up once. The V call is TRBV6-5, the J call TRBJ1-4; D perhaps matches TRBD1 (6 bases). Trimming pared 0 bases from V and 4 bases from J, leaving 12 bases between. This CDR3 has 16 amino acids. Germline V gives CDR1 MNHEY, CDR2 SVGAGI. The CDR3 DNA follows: TGTGCCAGCAGTTACTCCGGGACAAGTATTAATGAAAAACTGTTTTTT. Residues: CASSYSGTSINEKLFF.

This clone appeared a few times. CDR3 amino acids: CASSHLGDSKYF. CDR3 bases: TGTGCCAGCAGCCACCTGGGGGACAGCAAGTACTTC. This chain uses TRBV7-9 with TRBJ2-4, with 7 bases lining up with TRBD1. Trimming cost V 5 bases and J 14 bases; bases outside gene matches: 9. The CDR3 covers 12 residues. Per germline, CDR1 SEHNR and CDR2 FQNEAQ (reference sequence).

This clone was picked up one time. CDR3 residues: CASSRLIGLAGGGETQYF. CDR3 in DNA: TGTGCCAGCAGTAGATTAATAGGACTAGCGGGAGGTGGGGAGACCCAGTACTTC. The J gene is TRBJ2-5, the V gene TRBV28; 14 bases agree with TRBD2. The CDR3 has 18 residues. The V gene end was trimmed by 5 bases and the J gene end by 5 bases; junction bases not matched to a gene: 13. Germline values: CDR1 MDHEN, CDR2 SYDVKM.

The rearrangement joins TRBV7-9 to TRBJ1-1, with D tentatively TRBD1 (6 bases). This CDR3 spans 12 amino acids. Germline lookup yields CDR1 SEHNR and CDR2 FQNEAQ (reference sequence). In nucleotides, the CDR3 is TGTGCTGAGCGGGGGCAACACACTGAAGCTTTCTTT. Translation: CAERGQHTEAFF.

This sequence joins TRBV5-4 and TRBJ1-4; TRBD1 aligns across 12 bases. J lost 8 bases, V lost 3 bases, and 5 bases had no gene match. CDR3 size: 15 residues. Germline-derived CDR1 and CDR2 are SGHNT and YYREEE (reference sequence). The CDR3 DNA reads TGTGCCAGCAGCTCGACCGGGACAGGGGGCGAAAAACTGTTTTTT. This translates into CASSSTGTGGEKLFF.

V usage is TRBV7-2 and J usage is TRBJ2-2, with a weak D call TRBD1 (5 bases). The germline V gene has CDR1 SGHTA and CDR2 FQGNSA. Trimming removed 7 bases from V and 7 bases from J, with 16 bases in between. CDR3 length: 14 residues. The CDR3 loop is CASNSWGPDGELFF. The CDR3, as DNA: TGTGCCAGCAATAGCTGGGGCCCCGACGGGGAGCTGTTTTTT.

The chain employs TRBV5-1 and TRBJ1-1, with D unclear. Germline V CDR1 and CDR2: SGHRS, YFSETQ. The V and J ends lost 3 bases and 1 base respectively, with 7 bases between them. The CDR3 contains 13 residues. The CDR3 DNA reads TGCGCCAGCAGCTCGGACTCGAACACTGAAGCTTTCTTT. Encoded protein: CASSSDSNTEAFF.

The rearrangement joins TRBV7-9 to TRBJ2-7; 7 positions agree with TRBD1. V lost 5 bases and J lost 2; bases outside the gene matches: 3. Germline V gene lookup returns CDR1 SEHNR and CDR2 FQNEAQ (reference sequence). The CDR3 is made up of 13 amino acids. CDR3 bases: TGTGCCAGCAGCCCGGGACAGACCTACGAGCAGTACTTC. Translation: CASSPGQTYEQYF.

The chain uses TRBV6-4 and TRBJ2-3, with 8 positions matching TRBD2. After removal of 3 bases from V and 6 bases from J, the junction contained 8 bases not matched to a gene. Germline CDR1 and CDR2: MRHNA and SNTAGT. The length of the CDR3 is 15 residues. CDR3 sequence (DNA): TGTGCCAGCAGTGATCGCGGGGGGCTCCTGGATACGCAGTATTTT. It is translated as CASSDRGGLLDTQYF.

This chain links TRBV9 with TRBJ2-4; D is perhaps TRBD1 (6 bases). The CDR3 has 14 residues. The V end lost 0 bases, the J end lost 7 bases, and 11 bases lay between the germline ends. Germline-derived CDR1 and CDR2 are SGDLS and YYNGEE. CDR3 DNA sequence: TGTGCCAGCAGCGTAGGGACAGTAGGGAACATTCAGTACTTC. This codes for CASSVGTVGNIQYF.

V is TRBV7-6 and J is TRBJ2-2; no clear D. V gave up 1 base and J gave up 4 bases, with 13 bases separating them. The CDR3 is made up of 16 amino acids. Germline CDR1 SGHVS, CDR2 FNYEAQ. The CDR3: CASSLGAGSSTGELFF. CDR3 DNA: TGTGCCAGCAGCTTAGGGGCAGGATCATCCACCGGGGAGCTGTTTTTT.

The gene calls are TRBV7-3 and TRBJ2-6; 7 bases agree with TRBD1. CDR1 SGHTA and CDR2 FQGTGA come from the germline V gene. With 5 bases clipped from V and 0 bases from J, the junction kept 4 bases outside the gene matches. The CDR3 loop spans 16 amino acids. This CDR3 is CASSPSGGSGANVLTF. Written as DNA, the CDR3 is TGTGCCAGCAGCCCCTCAGGGGGCTCTGGGGCCAACGTCCTGACTTTC.

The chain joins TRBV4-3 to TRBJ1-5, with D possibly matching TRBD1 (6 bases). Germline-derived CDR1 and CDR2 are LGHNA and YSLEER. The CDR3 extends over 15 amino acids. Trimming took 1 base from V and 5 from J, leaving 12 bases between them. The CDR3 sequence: CASSQVRGGHQPQHF. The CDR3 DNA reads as TGCGCCAGCAGCCAAGTAAGGGGGGGACATCAGCCCCAGCATTTT.

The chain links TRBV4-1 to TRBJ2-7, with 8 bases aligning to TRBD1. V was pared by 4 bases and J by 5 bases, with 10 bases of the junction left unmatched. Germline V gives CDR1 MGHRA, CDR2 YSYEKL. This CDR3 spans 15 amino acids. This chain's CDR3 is CASSPWTGKENEQYF. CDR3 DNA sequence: TGCGCCAGCAGCCCCTGGACAGGGAAGGAGAACGAGCAGTACTTC.

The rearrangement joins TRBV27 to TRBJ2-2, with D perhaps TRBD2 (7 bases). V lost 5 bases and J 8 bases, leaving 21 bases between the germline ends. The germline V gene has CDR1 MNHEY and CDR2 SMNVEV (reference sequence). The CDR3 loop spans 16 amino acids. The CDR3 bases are TGTGCCAGCAGTATCTGGGGGGGGCAAACCCCAGGGGAGCTGTTTTTT. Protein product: CASSIWGGQTPGELFF.

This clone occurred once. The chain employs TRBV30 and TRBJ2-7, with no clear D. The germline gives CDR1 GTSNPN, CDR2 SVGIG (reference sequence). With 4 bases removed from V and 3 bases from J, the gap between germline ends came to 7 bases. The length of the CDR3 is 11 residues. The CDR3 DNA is TGTGCCTGGAACTTCGGCTACGAGCAGTACTTC. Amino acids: CAWNFGYEQYF.

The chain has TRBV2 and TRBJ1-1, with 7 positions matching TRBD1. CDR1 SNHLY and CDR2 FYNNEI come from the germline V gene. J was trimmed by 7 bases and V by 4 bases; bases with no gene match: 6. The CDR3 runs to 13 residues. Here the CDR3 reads CASSGQGRVEAFF. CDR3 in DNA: TGTGCCAGCAGTGGACAGGGAAGGGTTGAAGCTTTCTTT.

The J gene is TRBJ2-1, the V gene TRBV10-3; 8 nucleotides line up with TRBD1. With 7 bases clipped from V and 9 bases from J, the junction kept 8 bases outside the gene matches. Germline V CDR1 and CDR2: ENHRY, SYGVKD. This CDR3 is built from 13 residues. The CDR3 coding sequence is TGTGCCATCAACAAGGCAGGGGGCTTTGAGCAGTTCTTC. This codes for CAINKAGGFEQFF.

DNA for the CDR3: TGTGCCAGCAGCCGGCCCCGACAGGGGGCTGAAAAACTGTTTTTT. It encodes CASSRPRQGAEKLFF. The J gene is TRBJ1-4, the V gene TRBV4-2; the match to TRBD1 covers 10 bases. The CDR3 spans 15 residues. V lost 4 bases and J lost 7; bases outside the gene matches: 6. Germline CDR1 reads LGHNA; CDR2 reads YNFKEQ.